This TCR beta chain was identified during a study of OX40 agonist ivuxolimab in advanced cancers. The CDR3 has 15 amino acids. Trimming removed 5 bases from V and 4 bases from J, with 17 bases in between. From germline, CDR1 is SGHVS and CDR2 FQNEAQ. General observations from the study: Circulating CD4+ and CD8+ T cells showed clonal expansion by week 6 at 0.1 to 3.0 mg/kg. CD8+ T cells averaged more expanded clones than CD4+.

If patients had autoimmune disease history or systemic immunosuppression, they were excluded. The repertoire was sequenced with immunoSEQ multiplex PCR; TCRdb's copy has only in-frame clones and lacks some. This table has about 83,000 clones, approximately 88% appearing once. In regard to this clone: Its cognate antigen is unknown.

The clonotype comes from an adult with an advanced solid tumor such as melanoma, head and neck, liver or kidney cancer. Sequenced material: CD4+ or CD8+ T cells sorted from blood, taken in a trial of the OX40 agonist ivuxolimab. The J gene is TRBJ1-2, the V gene TRBV7-8; no clear D gene. The CDR3 coding sequence is TGTGCCAGCAGCCCCCGTCTGGATGGCAGCTATGGCTACACCTTC. It specifies CASSPRLDGSYGYTF.